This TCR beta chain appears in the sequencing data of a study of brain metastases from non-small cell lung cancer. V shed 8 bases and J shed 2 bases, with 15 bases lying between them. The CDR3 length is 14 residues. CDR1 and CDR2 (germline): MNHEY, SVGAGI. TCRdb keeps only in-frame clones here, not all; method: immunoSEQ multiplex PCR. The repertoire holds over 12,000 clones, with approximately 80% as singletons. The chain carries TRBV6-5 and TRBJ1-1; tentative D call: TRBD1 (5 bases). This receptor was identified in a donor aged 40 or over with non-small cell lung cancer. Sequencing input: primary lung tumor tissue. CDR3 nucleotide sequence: TGTGCCAGCGTCTCTCCCGGGGGAAACACTGAAGCTTTCTTT. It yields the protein CASVSPGGNTEAFF.